One sample yielded the 4 T cell receptor beta chains listed below, sequenced in a study of blood T cell repertoires in COVID-19. The method was immunoSEQ multiplex PCR; TCRdb's version includes in-frame clones alone and lacks a portion of them. This table has a few hundred thousand clones, 65% to 90% appearing once. The specimen sequenced was peripheral blood. The receptors come from a human donor in a cohort sampled during active COVID-19.

The CDR3 DNA sequence: TGTGCCAGCAGCTCAGGCGGGGACAGGAGCTACGAGCAGTACTTC. Translating it yields CASSSGGDRSYEQYF. This chain uses TRBV5-4 with TRBJ2-7, with 8 bases fitting TRBD1. Germline assignment: CDR1 SGHNT and CDR2 YYREEE (reference sequence). After removal of 3 bases from V and 3 bases from J, the junction contained 8 bases not matched to a gene. The CDR3 runs to 15 residues.

The chain is built from TRBV5-1 and TRBJ2-3; TRBD2 aligns across 10 bases. The CDR3 runs to 16 residues. With V trimmed by 3 bases and J by 2 bases, 6 bases remained unmatched. Germline V gene lookup returns CDR1 SGHRS and CDR2 YFSETQ. Here the CDR3 reads CASSSIAGGLTDTQYF. The CDR3 DNA is TGCGCCAGCAGCTCGATAGCGGGGGGCCTCACAGATACGCAGTATTTT.

This clone is a singleton in its sample. The chain is built from TRBV7-3 and TRBJ2-2; 10 bases agree with TRBD2. J lost 5 bases, V lost 5 bases, and 8 bases had no gene match. The CDR3 length is 16 residues. CDR1 SGHTA and CDR2 FQGTGA come from the germline V gene. In nucleotides, the CDR3 is TGTGCCAGCAGCCCGCAAGCGGGGGGGAGGACCGGGGAGCTGTTTTTT. Encoded protein: CASSPQAGGRTGELFF. The full variable domain, in which reference TRBV7-3 and TRBJ2-2 provide the parts outside the CDR3, is GAGVSQTPSNKVTEKGKYVELRCDPISGHTALYWYRQSLGQGPEFLIYFQGTGAADDSGLPNDRFFAVRPEGSVSTLKIQRTERGDSAVYLCASSPQAGGRTGELFFGEGSRLTVL.

The V gene is TRBV6-5, the J gene TRBJ1-4; perhaps TRBD1 as D (6 bases). Trimming took off 0 bases at V and 10 bases at J, with 15 bases between the two ends. The CDR3 is made up of 15 amino acids. CDR1 MNHEY and CDR2 SVGAGI come from the germline V gene. CDR3 coding DNA: TGTGCCAGCAGTTACTCGATAGAACAGGGAAGAAAACTGTTTTTT. This codes for CASSYSIEQGRKLFF.